Shown below are 29 T cell receptor beta chains from a single sample sequenced in a study of blood T cell repertoires in COVID-19. Produced via immunoSEQ multiplex PCR; TCRdb's table is partial and in-frame only. The sample lists 95,000 to 110,000 clones, about 87% occurring once. Sequences were obtained from peripheral blood. The source of these receptors is a man aged 50 to 60 with acute or convalescent COVID-19.

The rearrangement uses TRBV5-1 and TRBJ2-7, with D hard to call. This CDR3 region has 14 residues. Germline V lookup: CDR1 SGHRS, CDR2 YFSETQ. The germline V and J ends were trimmed by 9 bases and 2 bases, with 18 bases remaining between them. The CDR3 spells CATKVTPVTYEQYF. The CDR3 nucleotides are TGCGCCACCAAAGTTACACCAGTTACCTACGAGCAGTACTTC.

This clone was seen only a few times. The genes are TRBV4-1 and TRBJ2-1; D gene ambiguous. The V and J ends lost 0 bases and 2 bases respectively, with 11 bases between them. Germline V gene lookup returns CDR1 MGHRA and CDR2 YSYEKL. This CDR3 has 16 residues. The CDR3 sequence: CASSQDVAATYNEQFF. CDR3 nucleotides: TGCGCCAGCAGCCAAGATGTTGCGGCTACCTACAATGAGCAGTTCTTC.

The gene calls are TRBV5-1 and TRBJ2-3; 7 bases line up with TRBD2. Per the germline V gene, CDR1 is SGHRS and CDR2 is YFSETQ. This CDR3 contains 16 residues. Losses at the gene ends were 2 bases for V and 3 bases for J; bases not matched to a gene: 9. CDR3 sequence (DNA): TGCGCCAGCAGCTTCAGGAGGCTAGCGGAGACAGATACGCAGTATTTT. It specifies CASSFRRLAETDTQYF.

The gene calls are TRBV7-9 and TRBJ1-6; 9 bases fit TRBD1. V was clipped by 0 bases and J by 11 bases; unmatched bases: 5. This CDR3 is 15 amino acids long. Per the germline V gene, CDR1 is SEHNR and CDR2 is FQNEAQ (reference sequence). The CDR3 bases are TGTGCCAGCAGCTTAGCGCTGGACAGGGGTGCACCCCTCCACTTT. This sequence encodes CASSLALDRGAPLHF.

V is TRBV28 and J is TRBJ1-2; unclear D gene. CDR1 and CDR2 from the germline V gene are MDHEN and SYDVKM. CDR3 length equals 15 residues. V was trimmed by 2 bases and J by 8 bases, leaving 18 bases between them. CDR3 DNA: TGTGCCAGCAGTTTAGAGGGCAGTGCCCGGCGGGGCTACACCTTC. Protein: CASSLEGSARRGYTF.

V and J are TRBV11-3 and TRBJ2-3, with 9 bases matching TRBD2. Per the germline V gene, CDR1 is SGHNT and CDR2 is YENEEA. The CDR3 is 15 amino acids. V lost 0 bases, J lost 3 bases, and 1 base stayed unmatched. The CDR3: CASSLESGRTDTQYF. In nucleotides, the CDR3 is TGTGCCAGCAGCTTAGAGAGCGGGAGGACAGATACGCAGTATTTT.

The gene calls are TRBV14 and TRBJ2-3, with 8 bases aligning to TRBD1. The CDR3 covers 15 residues. The V gene end was trimmed by 0 bases and the J gene end by 3 bases; junction bases not matched to a gene: 2. Germline lookup yields CDR1 SGHDN and CDR2 FVKESK. The CDR3 loop is CASSQDQGATDTQYF. CDR3 nucleotide sequence: TGTGCCAGCAGCCAAGATCAGGGGGCAACAGATACGCAGTATTTT.

The J gene is TRBJ1-5, the V gene TRBV11-2; the D is unclear. CDR1 SGHAT and CDR2 FQNNGV come from the germline V gene. The ends were cut back, 5 bases at V and 5 bases at J, with 10 bases in the middle. The length of the CDR3 is 13 residues. The CDR3 sequence is CASSLRRDQPQHF. DNA of the CDR3: TGTGCCAGCAGCCTAAGGAGGGATCAGCCCCAGCATTTT.

J is TRBJ1-2 and V is TRBV6-5; no definite D call. Trimming took 6 bases from V and 8 from J, leaving 16 bases between them. Germline assignment: CDR1 MNHEY and CDR2 SVGAGI. This CDR3 has 13 residues. The CDR3 loop reads CASSGPLSGGYTF. CDR3 DNA: TGTGCCAGCAGCGGTCCCCTATCGGGAGGCTACACCTTC.

This clone was found a few times. The sample holds other DNA sequences that translate to the same CDR3. The rearrangement joins TRBV5-1 to TRBJ2-2, with D unclear. Trimming cost V 0 bases and J 1 base, with 4 bases left between them. The CDR3 covers 14 residues. Germline CDR1 is SGHRS and CDR2 is YFSETQ. The chain's CDR3 is CASSLGLNTGELFF. The CDR3 DNA reads as TGCGCCAGCAGCTTGGGACTGAACACCGGGGAGCTGTTTTTT.

In this sample, this clone turned up once. The chain joins TRBV10-1 to TRBJ2-1; TRBD2 matches 9 bases. CDR1 WNHNN and CDR2 SYGVQD come from the germline V gene (reference sequence). This CDR3 region has 12 residues. The CDR3 reads CGLAVPYNEQFF. CDR3 in DNA: TGCGGACTAGCGGTCCCCTACAATGAGCAGTTCTTC.

The chain recombines TRBV19 with TRBJ2-1; D uncertain. The CDR3 contains 16 residues. Looked up from germline, CDR1 is LNHDA and CDR2 is SQIVND (reference sequence). Trimming stripped 1 base from V and 2 bases from J, with 12 bases between. Here the CDR3 reads CASSIVLGDTYNEQFF. CDR3 nucleotide sequence: TGTGCCAGTAGTATAGTTCTAGGCGATACCTACAATGAGCAGTTCTTC.

V and J are TRBV19 and TRBJ1-5; D is possibly TRBD1 (5 bases). There are 17 residues in the CDR3. Germline CDR1 reads LNHDA; CDR2 reads SQIVND (reference sequence). The V end lost 5 bases, the J end lost 0 bases, and 17 bases lay between the germline ends. CDR3 sequence: CASSSIAGRTSNQPQHF. DNA of the CDR3: TGTGCCAGTAGTTCAATCGCAGGGAGGACTAGCAATCAGCCCCAGCATTTT.

The gene calls are TRBV12-1 and TRBJ2-1; TRBD1, as called in the table, went unchecked against the DNA. TRBV12-1 is marked as a pseudogene. The length of the CDR3 is 16 residues. CDR3 bases: TGTGCCAGCAGCTTTGCACCCTGGGCCTACTACAATGAGCAGTTCTTC. As protein: CASSFAPWAYYNEQFF.

The chain combines TRBV30 with TRBJ1-4; D is possibly TRBD1 (6 bases). The CDR3 consists of 14 residues. CDR1 GTSNPN and CDR2 SVGIG come from the germline V gene (reference sequence). The V and J ends lost 5 bases and 5 bases respectively, with 15 bases between them. In DNA form, the CDR3 reads TGTGCCTGGGGGACTGGACAGCCAAATGAAAAACTGTTTTTT. Its protein is CAWGTGQPNEKLFF.

The CDR3 DNA is TGTGCCAGCAGCTTTGACAACTCCTACGAGCAGTACTTC. It is translated as CASSFDNSYEQYF. The gene calls are TRBV7-2 and TRBJ2-7; D not certain. In germline, CDR1 is SGHTA, CDR2 FQGNSA. With 3 bases removed from V and 0 bases from J, the gap between germline ends came to 6 bases. This CDR3 is built from 13 residues.

This sequence joins TRBV2 and TRBJ1-2, with a possible D match to TRBD1 (6 bases). The CDR3 has 13 amino acids. V dropped 5 bases and J dropped 2 bases, with 9 bases sitting between them. The germline CDR1 and CDR2 sequences are SNHLY and FYNNEI. CDR3 bases: TGTGCCAGCAGTCCGGACAGCAACTATGGCTACACCTTC. It encodes CASSPDSNYGYTF. The variable domain in full, with the rest retrieved from reference TRBV2 and TRBJ1-2, is EPEVTQTPSHQVTQMGQEVILRCVPISNHLYFYWYRQILGQKVEFLVSFYNNEISEKSEIFDDQFSVERPDGSNFTLKIRSTKLEDSAMYFCASSPDSNYGYTFGSGTRLTVV.

The chain is built from TRBV21-1 and TRBJ1-5. TRBV21-1 is tagged as a pseudogene. This CDR3 spans 14 amino acids. In nucleotides, the CDR3 is TGTGCCAGCAGAACGGGGGATAGCAATCAGCCCCAGCATTTT. It is translated as CASRTGDSNQPQHF.

CDR3 sequence: CASSDPGTASEQFF. The CDR3 region has the DNA TGCGCCAGCAGTGACCCCGGCACGGCTAGTGAGCAGTTCTTC. The chain has TRBV10-2 and TRBJ2-1; no clear D. This CDR3 spans 14 amino acids. V was shortened by 3 bases and J by 9 bases, with 15 bases between the two germline ends. Germline CDR1 WSHSY, CDR2 SAAADI.

The CDR3 protein is CASSYSRQGKGSPLHF. The DNA for the CDR3 is TGTGCCAGCAGTTACTCGAGACAGGGAAAAGGTTCACCCCTCCACTTT. V is TRBV6-5 and J is TRBJ1-6, with 7 bases matching TRBD1. After removal of 0 bases from V and 9 bases from J, the junction contained 8 bases not matched to a gene. CDR3 size: 16 residues. Germline assignment: CDR1 MNHEY and CDR2 SVGAGI.

This chain uses TRBV7-9 with TRBJ2-7, with 13 bases fitting TRBD2. CDR1 SEHNR and CDR2 FQNEAQ come from the germline V gene (reference sequence). CDR3 length: 15 residues. V trimming: 4 bases; J trimming: 3 bases; junction bases outside the gene matches: 3. The CDR3 protein is CASSSGTSGNYEQYF. CDR3 in DNA: TGTGCCAGCAGCTCGGGGACTAGCGGGAACTACGAGCAGTACTTC.

The chain couples TRBV28 to TRBJ1-6; D gene ambiguous. Germline V gene sequence: CDR1 MDHEN, CDR2 SYDVKM. V shed 7 bases and J shed 0 bases, with 10 bases lying between them. The CDR3 is 15 amino acids. CDR3 in amino acids: CASTPQSSYNSPLHF. In nucleotides, the CDR3 is TGTGCCAGCACCCCACAGAGCTCCTATAATTCACCCCTCCACTTT.

The V call is TRBV18, the J call TRBJ1-1, with TRBD1 matching over 8 bases. The CDR3 is made up of 17 amino acids. In germline, CDR1 is KGHSH, CDR2 LQKENI. Losses at the gene ends were 4 bases for V and 5 bases for J; bases not matched to a gene: 15. DNA of the CDR3: TGTGCCAGCTCACTGGTAAGACAGGGGACAGCCCTAACTGAAGCTTTCTTT. This sequence encodes CASSLVRQGTALTEAFF.

The genes are TRBV2 and TRBJ1-2, with TRBD1 matching 10 bases. There are 14 residues in the CDR3. Germline V lookup: CDR1 SNHLY, CDR2 FYNNEI. The junction had 4 bases not matched to a gene; V was cut back by 3 bases and J by 6 bases. This CDR3 reads CASSERTGGHGYTF. In DNA form, the CDR3 reads TGTGCCAGCAGTGAGCGGACAGGGGGACATGGCTACACCTTC.

The chain couples TRBV25-1 to TRBJ2-3; 8 bases are a match to TRBD2. The CDR3 runs to 15 residues. V lost 6 bases and J lost 3; bases outside the gene matches: 8. Germline V lookup: CDR1 MGHDK, CDR2 SYGVNS. CDR3 nucleotide sequence: TGTGCCAGCAGCAAACCAACGGGGGGGACAGATACGCAGTATTTT. Protein product: CASSKPTGGTDTQYF.

The rearrangement joins TRBV11-2 to TRBJ1-4, with D uncertain. Trimming took off 2 bases at V and 0 bases at J, with 7 bases between the two ends. The CDR3 is 15 amino acids. In germline, CDR1 is SGHAT, CDR2 FQNNGV. Written as DNA, the CDR3 is TGTGCCAGCAGCTTAAGGAGGGCAACTAATGAAAAACTGTTTTTT. Protein product: CASSLRRATNEKLFF.

V gene TRBV18 combines with J gene TRBJ2-5; TRBD2 matches 8 bases. This CDR3 region has 13 residues. Germline values: CDR1 KGHSH, CDR2 LQKENI. Losses at the gene ends were 1 base for V and 5 bases for J; bases not matched to a gene: 0. The chain's CDR3 is CASSPLAGETQYF. The CDR3 bases are TGTGCCAGCTCACCACTAGCGGGGGAGACCCAGTACTTC. Variable domain in full (rest from reference TRBV18 and TRBJ2-5): NAGVMQNPRHLVRRRGQEARLRCSPMKGHSHVYWYRQLPEEGLKFMVYLQKENIIDESGMPKERFSAEFPKEGPSILRIQQVVRGDSAAYFCASSPLAGETQYFGPGTRLLVL.

CDR3 sequence (DNA): TGCGCCAGCAGCCAAGTGACAGGGAATAATTCACCCCTCCACTTT. It is translated as CASSQVTGNNSPLHF. The chain has TRBV5-1 and TRBJ1-6; TRBD1 agrees at 7 bases. The CDR3 extends over 15 amino acids. Per germline, CDR1 SGHRS and CDR2 YFSETQ. V lost 4 bases and J lost 5; bases outside the gene matches: 6. The full variable domain, its missing parts supplied by reference TRBV5-1 and TRBJ1-6, is KAGVTQTPRYLIKTRGQQVTLSCSPISGHRSVSWYQQTPGQGLQFLFEYFSETQRNKGNFPGRFSGRQFSNSRSEMNVSTLELGDSALYLCASSQVTGNNSPLHFGNGTRLTVT.

The chain has TRBV7-7 and TRBJ2-1; D not resolved. CDR3 length: 15 amino acids. V lost 4 bases to trimming and J lost 2 bases, with 12 bases between them. Germline values: CDR1 SSHAT, CDR2 FNYEAQ (reference sequence). CDR3 protein: CASSSKASTYNEQFF. The CDR3, as DNA: TGTGCCAGCAGCTCCAAGGCTAGTACCTACAATGAGCAGTTCTTC.